This TCR beta chain stems from a study of OX40 agonist ivuxolimab in advanced cancers. Study-wide context: The dose-escalation group included hepatocellular carcinoma, melanoma, renal cell carcinoma and head and neck cancer.

Comment on this clone: Its antigen is unidentified.

Germline values: CDR1 SQVTM, CDR2 ANQGSEA. The CDR3 has 12 residues. V lost 6 bases and J lost 0, with 8 bases in between. Some clones are missing from TCRdb's copy, which holds only in-frame ones; the method was immunoSEQ multiplex PCR. Seen here are about 53,000 clones, 79% observed once, and the top ten hold 2% to 3%. Findings and caveats of the study: Dose levels from 0.1 to 3.0 mg/kg saw CD4+ and CD8+ blood T cells expand clonally by week 6.

Source: CD4+ or CD8+ T cells sorted from blood, taken in a trial of the OX40 agonist ivuxolimab. The chain is built from TRBV29-1 and TRBJ1-1, with a tentative D call TRBD1 (5 bases). This clonotype was obtained from an adult with an advanced solid tumor such as melanoma, head and neck, liver or kidney cancer. The chain's CDR3 is CSVGVVNTEAFF. For the CDR3, the DNA is TGCAGCGTGGGGGTTGTGAACACTGAAGCTTTCTTT.